This T cell receptor beta chain is drawn from a study of blood T cell repertoires in COVID-19. Study-level information: Italy, Spain and the United States were the sources of the convalescent and acute COVID-19 samples. The cDNA or gDNA used as material had been derived from T cells, B-cell-depleted T cells, or PBMCs.

V gave up 11 bases and J gave up 2 bases; unmatched junction bases: 12. The CDR3 runs 14 residues. The germline CDR1 and CDR2 sequences are ENHRY and SYGVKD. In the original processing: Researchers report that nucleated cell counts were estimated from reference gene primer amplification. The repertoire was sequenced with immunoSEQ multiplex PCR; TCRdb's copy has only in-frame clones and lacks some. The DNA was the basis for D and trimming; V, J and clone size are from that table. The table has around 200,000 clones, more than 75% seen once. The source material was peripheral blood. The chain uses TRBV10-3 and TRBJ2-7, with TRBD1 identical over 7 bases. The sequence derives from a man in his forties with active or convalescent COVID-19. CDR3 sequence: CASLREGQAYEQYF. The CDR3 bases are TGTGCCTCTTTAAGGGAAGGACAGGCCTACGAGCAGTACTTC.